The T cell receptor beta chain under discussion was sequenced for a study of blood T cell repertoires in COVID-19. About the study: Acute and convalescent COVID-19 specimens originated in the United States, Italy and Spain. Sources were T cells, B-cell-depleted T cells, or PBMCs; the material itself was cDNA or gDNA.

The CDR3 runs 13 residues. Trimming pared 1 base from V and 1 base from J, leaving 4 bases between. As processed by the authors: Estimated nucleated cell counts came from reference gene primer amplification. Measured with immunoSEQ multiplex PCR; TCRdb has only the in-frame clones, and not every one. V and J calls and clone size follow that table, whereas D and trimming were derived from the DNA. This sample carries about 94,000 clones, 80% of them seen once, and the ten largest clones take 15% to 20%. This clone was seen a single time. The material sequenced was peripheral blood. The receptor was derived from a human donor in a cohort sampled during active COVID-19. The J gene is TRBJ1-1, the V gene TRBV12-3 or TRBV12-4; D unclear. CDR3 nucleotides: TGTGCCAGCAGTTTAGTACAGAACACTGAAGCTTTCTTT. Translated: CASSLVQNTEAFF.